The next 2 T cell receptor beta chains were all read from a single sample in a study of T cell responses to AZD1222 COVID-19 vaccine. Using immunoSEQ multiplex PCR, the repertoire was profiled, and TCRdb retains in-frame clones only, with some absent. The sample includes around 140,000 clones, roughly nine tenths seen only once; the top ten take 6.5% to 8%. Here the sequenced sample was peripheral blood, taken 28 days after the second dose of the MenACWY control vaccine. Every receptor here comes from an adult who received the MenACWY meningococcal vaccine as a control.

V and J are TRBV9 and TRBJ1-5, with TRBD1 as a possible D gene (6 bases). The CDR3 covers 18 residues. Germline V lookup: CDR1 SGDLS, CDR2 YYNGEE. The V and J ends lost 3 bases and 2 bases respectively, with 21 bases between them. The CDR3 here is CASSAVGARGLGNQPQHF. In DNA, the CDR3 is TGTGCCAGCAGCGCCGTAGGTGCCAGGGGCCTCGGCAATCAGCCCCAGCATTTT.

This clone was picked up one time. The chain links TRBV2 to TRBJ1-5, with 11 bases aligning to TRBD1. Per germline, CDR1 SNHLY and CDR2 FYNNEI. The CDR3 runs 14 residues. Trimming took 8 bases from V and 5 from J; bases not matched to a gene: 5. CDR3 DNA: TGTGCCAGCGCGAGGACAGGGGGCGATCAGCCCCAGCATTTT. Protein sequence: CASARTGGDQPQHF.